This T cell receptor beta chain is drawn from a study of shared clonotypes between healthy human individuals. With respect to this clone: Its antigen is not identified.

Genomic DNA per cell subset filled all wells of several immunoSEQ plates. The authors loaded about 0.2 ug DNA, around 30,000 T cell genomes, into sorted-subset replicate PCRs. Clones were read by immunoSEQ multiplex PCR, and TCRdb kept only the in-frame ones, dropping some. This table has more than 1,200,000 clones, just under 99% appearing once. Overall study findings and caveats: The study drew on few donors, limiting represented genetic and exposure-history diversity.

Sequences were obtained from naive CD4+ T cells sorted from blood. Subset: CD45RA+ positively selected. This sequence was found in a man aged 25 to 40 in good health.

The CDR3 sequence: CASSYMRQGAGNTIYF. CDR3 nucleotide sequence: TGTGCCAGCAGTTACATGAGACAGGGGGCCGGAAACACCATATATTTT. The chain combines TRBV6-5 with TRBJ1-3, with 10 bases identical to TRBD1. Germline CDR1 is MNHEY and CDR2 is SVGAGI. The CDR3 is 16 residues long. V lost 2 bases, J lost 4 bases, and 5 bases stayed unmatched.